The sequence of this T cell receptor (beta chain) was determined in a study of vaccination and CD4 T cells after COVID-19. Across the study: The study enrolled six male and four female convalescents, two of whom were Hispanic. Samples after vaccination came a median 72 days past dose two, ranging 14 to 241.

Treatment defined: roughly 11-day PBMC culture with coronavirus spike peptide pools or control peptides (ViraFEST assay). Antigen-specific T cell expansion with peptide pools preceded TCR sequencing in the ViraFEST approach. The Oncomine TCR Beta short-read assay was applied to DNA of cultured CD4+ T cells. From the PCR reads, TCRdb called clonotypes with MiXCR, one entry per CDR3 protein. The sample contains 13,000 or so distinct CDR3 sequences, 25% to 30% of which appear only once. Note on this clonotype: Its matching antigen is unknown.

Sequencing was performed on CD4+ T cells from blood, cultured in vitro, taken before SARS-CoV-2 vaccination. This receptor was obtained from a human donor who received a COVID-19 vaccine.

CDR3 region: CASSSIENSPLHF. CDR3 sequence (DNA): TGCGCCAGCAGCTCGATCGAAAATTCACCCCTCCACTTT. This rearrangement joins TRBV5-1 to TRBJ1-6; no firm D call. The CDR3 consists of 13 residues. V was shortened by 3 bases and J by 7 bases, with 8 bases between the two germline ends. Germline V CDR1 and CDR2: SGHRS, YFSETQ.